This section outlines one T cell receptor beta chain sequence together with its context. Its antigen is unknown. The CDR3 has 11 amino acids. The germline V gene has CDR1 SEHNR and CDR2 FQNEAQ (reference sequence). V lost 3 bases, J lost 11 bases, and 3 bases stayed unmatched. This sample is drawn from a study of T cell responses to AZD1222 COVID-19 vaccine. Study-level information: Combined were second doses at about 4 or about 12 weeks.

Method: immunoSEQ multiplex PCR; TCRdb's copy keeps in-frame clones and lacks some. Of approximately 150,000 clones detected, roughly 92% appear once; the ten largest clones hold around 1.7%. Findings and caveats of the study: Most donors were white British, females outnumbered males, and clonal diversity was possibly underestimated.

V gene TRBV7-9 combines with J gene TRBJ1-1; 7 positions match TRBD1. The specimen was peripheral blood, collected on day 0 of AZD1222 vaccination. The receptor was isolated from an adult in good health. The CDR3, as DNA: TGTGCCAGCAGCTTGACAGGGCAGGCTTTCTTT. It encodes CASSLTGQAFF.